The T cell receptor (beta chain) described here comes from a study of shared clonotypes between healthy human individuals. Turning to the study itself: Researchers assigned three CD4 naive, three CD4 memory, two CD8 naive and one CD8 memory plate to each donor. Overall study results and limits: How much donors shared clonotypes was expected to be affected by sequencing depth. The rarefaction results pointed to incomplete sorted-subset sequencing despite large depth. For naive CD4 cells, roughly 4.8% of clonotypes were shared across a few donors.

This clone was counted once. The antigen remains undetermined. Some clones are missing from TCRdb's copy, which holds only in-frame ones; the method was immunoSEQ multiplex PCR. Of about 680,000 clones listed, roughly nine tenths are singletons. Germline V lookup: CDR1 MGHRA, CDR2 YSYEKL. This CDR3 has 17 amino acids. The junction had 5 bases not matched to a gene; V was cut back by 0 bases and J by 0 bases. As defined, naive CD8 cells were CD45RO-negative and positively selected for CCR7, with terminally differentiated effector memory CD45RA+ cells excluded. V usage is TRBV4-1 and J usage is TRBJ2-3; 8 positions agree with TRBD1. Sequenced input: naive CD8+ T cells sorted from blood. The source of this sequence is a man aged 25-45 years in good health. Here the CDR3 reads CASSQDGQGGSTDTQYF. CDR3 sequence (DNA): TGCGCCAGCAGCCAAGATGGACAGGGTGGGAGCACAGATACGCAGTATTTT.